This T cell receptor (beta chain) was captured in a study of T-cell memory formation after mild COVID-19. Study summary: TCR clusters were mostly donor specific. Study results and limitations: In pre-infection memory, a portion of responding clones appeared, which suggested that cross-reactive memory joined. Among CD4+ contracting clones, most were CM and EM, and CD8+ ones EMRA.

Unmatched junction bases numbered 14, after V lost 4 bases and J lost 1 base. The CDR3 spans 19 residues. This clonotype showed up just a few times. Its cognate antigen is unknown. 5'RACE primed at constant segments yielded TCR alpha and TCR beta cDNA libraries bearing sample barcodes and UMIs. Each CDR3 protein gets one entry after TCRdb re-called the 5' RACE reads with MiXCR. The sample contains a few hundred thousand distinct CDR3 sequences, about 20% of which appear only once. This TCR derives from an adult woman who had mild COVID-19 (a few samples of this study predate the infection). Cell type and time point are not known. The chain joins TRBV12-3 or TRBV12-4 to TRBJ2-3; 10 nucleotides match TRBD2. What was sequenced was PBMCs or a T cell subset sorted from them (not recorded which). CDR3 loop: CASSSAGLAGVIGTDTQYF. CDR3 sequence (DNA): TGTGCCAGCAGTTCCGCGGGGCTAGCGGGAGTCATCGGCACAGATACGCAGTATTTT.